The next 4 T cell receptor beta chains were all read from a single sample in a study of T cells in Graves' hyperthyroidism and ophthalmopathy. RNA transcripts provided the source from which TCR beta CDR3 regions were amplified. HTBI primers were employed in a first-round RT-PCR of the TCR CDR3. TCRdb reprocessed the multiplex PCR reads via MiXCR and lists one record per CDR3 protein. Of around 380,000 distinct CDR3 sequences listed, 13% are singletons. Sample: blood. These TCRs come from a man aged 25 to 40 with Graves' hyperthyroidism that later progressed to Graves' ophthalmopathy.

The chain uses TRBV5-6 and TRBJ2-1; D unclear. The germline gives CDR1 SGHDT, CDR2 YYEEEE. V lost 1 base to trimming and J lost 1 base, with 15 bases between them. The CDR3 totals 17 residues. CDR3 region: CASSLLGSGFSYNEQFF. CDR3 in DNA: TGTGCCAGCAGCTTGTTGGGATCCGGATTTTCCTACAATGAGCAGTTCTTC.

This clonotype appeared many times. V gene TRBV6-1 combines with J gene TRBJ1-2; TRBD1 aligns across 9 bases. V lost 5 bases, J lost 4 bases, and 5 bases stayed unmatched. Germline lookup yields CDR1 MNHNS and CDR2 SASEGT. This CDR3 region has 14 residues. The CDR3 loop is CASSYRGQGYGYTF. CDR3 coding DNA: TGTGCCAGCAGTTACAGGGGGCAGGGCTATGGCTACACCTTC.

This clonotype was seen only a few times. The V gene is TRBV9, the J gene TRBJ1-6; D remains ambiguous. The germline V gene encodes CDR1 SGDLS and CDR2 YYNGEE. V was pared by 0 bases and J by 5 bases, with 12 bases between. The CDR3 consists of 16 residues. The CDR3 coding sequence is TGTGCCAGCAGCGTAGATCCGGGAACAGATAATTCACCCCTCCACTTT. This sequence encodes CASSVDPGTDNSPLHF.

The J gene is TRBJ2-7, the V gene TRBV28; 12 bases line up with TRBD1. CDR1 is MDHEN and CDR2 is SYDVKM in the germline V gene. Trimming cost V 4 bases and J 7 bases; bases outside gene matches: 8. This CDR3 has 15 amino acids. This CDR3 reads CASSSPGQGAHEQYF. For the CDR3, the DNA is TGTGCCAGCAGTTCGCCGGGACAGGGGGCGCATGAGCAGTACTTC.